The TCR beta chain described here comes from a study of cytomegalovirus exposure and HLA in healthy donors. The study ran its PCR with 60 Vbeta and 13 Jbeta primers. Only in-frame clones appear in the TCRdb table, and some are missing; sequencing was by immunoSEQ multiplex PCR. This sample yields 140,000 or so clones, of which around 70% are seen a single time; 1.5% to 2% belongs to the top ten. The TCR was taken from a woman aged 25-40 years in good health and CMV-seronegative. The sequenced material came from PBMCs.

As DNA, the CDR3 is TGTGCCAGCAGATTGACGACAGGGAGCGAGACCCAGTACTTC. Amino acid sequence: CASRLTTGSETQYF. The chain links TRBV7-2 to TRBJ2-5, with 7 bases identical to TRBD1. There are 14 residues in the CDR3. Germline CDR1 and CDR2: SGHTA and FQGNSA. With 6 bases clipped from V and 5 bases from J, the junction kept 9 bases outside the gene matches.